The source of this T cell receptor (beta chain) is a study of T cell responses to AZD1222 COVID-19 vaccine (dated by TCRdb to about 2021). At the level of the whole study: A total of 230 to 250 trial participants underwent TCR sequencing, of whom about 200 had received two doses of AZD1222 and roughly 26 had received two doses of the MenACWY control vaccine. Trial participants were enrolled by age into subgroups of 18-55, 56-69 and 70-plus years, and about 150, 27 and 61 TCR-sequenced participants, respectively, were included in these subgroups.

The CDR3 regions of human TCRbeta chains were analyzed by immunosequencing. The published analysis was carried out like this. Repertoire TCRs were checked for matches against a reference library of SARS-CoV-2-specific TCRs that had been generated using the MIRA antigen-specificity platform. Breadth was defined as the fraction of unique TCRs that were SARS-CoV-2-associated, and depth was defined as the fraction of total T cells that were SARS-CoV-2-associated. Using the MIRA data, each spike-specific TCR was mapped to the spike region that the TCR reacts to and placed in a CD4 or CD8 class. Log10-transformed breadth and depth values were compared by one-way ANOVA with Sidak's multiple comparisons tests. The source is immuneACCESS, and TCRdb retained only in-frame sequences with V and J called. Part of the clones is not carried over; for the studies checked, unresolved V genes explain less than half of this, and the remainder is unexplained. V, J and clone size derive from that table, while D and trimming were established from the DNA sequence. In this sample the table shows nearly 110,000 clones, around 91% of which occur a single time. Around 8% of the sample rests with the top ten.

This clone has just one count. No antigen is known for it. Per-nucleotide qualities are absent, and no much larger clonotype sits a single base away. CDR1 and CDR2 (PRHDT, FYEKMQ) derive from the germline V gene (reference sequence). V is cut by 5 bases and J by 2 bases, and the space between the germline ends is 20 bases. Taken from cysteine to phenylalanine, the CDR3 has 17 residues. Of all the DNA, just the CDR3 is kept, 51 bases in frame from base 1. The sample's time point label, decoded: about 28 days (+/-7) after the second vaccine dose. AZD1222 recipients whose second dose came at about 4 weeks and those whose second dose came at about 12 weeks were combined into one group, since spike-specific TCR depth and breadth did not differ between the two schedules. Samples from vaccinated people were obtained from the UK trials COV001 and COV002, which included a single-blind randomized controlled phase 2/3 trial of AZD1222 (ChAdOx1 nCoV-19) in healthy adults. For TCRbeta chain sequencing, PBMC samples from trial participants were taken at day 0 and at day 28 after the second dose.

Summary of the overall study and its limitations: CD4 TCRs associated with the vaccine covered the entire spike protein, and the dominant responses were in regions 160-218 and 743-854. Conclusions about previously exposed vaccinees are limited, since just five to seven AZD1222 recipients were seropositive for SARS-CoV-2 at baseline. The 56-69-year group was small, and its depth increase did not reach significance, likely because of low power. Spike-specific TCR breadth and depth rose significantly after two AZD1222 doses compared with day 0 and with MenACWY recipients. Because no day 14 peak-response samples were available, repertoires were characterized only after the peak T cell response. Reportedly, almost half of the unique spike-specific TCRs recognized epitopes lying outside the regions that are mutated in the B.1.351 and B.1.1.7 variants. Most participants were white British and females outnumbered males, and the authors suggested that clonal diversity may have been underestimated.

This TCR came from an adult who received the AZD1222 COVID-19 vaccine. Sequences were derived from peripheral blood, sampled 28 days after the second AZD1222 dose. The chain is encoded by TRBV13 joined to TRBJ2-3; no D gene call is confident. The nucleotide sequence is TGTGCCAGCAGCCAAACCCGGTCGTGGGCGTCCACAGATACGCAGTATTTT. The translation is CASSQTRSWASTDTQYF.